Only a few counts were recorded for the clone carrying this T cell receptor beta chain. Its antigen is unknown. In TCRdb, the RT-PCR reads were re-called with MiXCR into one record per CDR3 protein. The sample has hundreds of thousands of distinct CDR3 sequences, about 14% seen once. The CDR3 length is 13 residues. The V gene end was trimmed by 6 bases and the J gene end by 5 bases; junction bases not matched to a gene: 6. Looked up from germline, CDR1 is DFQATT and CDR2 is SNEGSKA (reference sequence). These data originate in a study of response to subunit inactivated influenza vaccine. Study-wide findings and caveats: Researchers suggested that each seasonal influenza vaccination recruits few new T cells.

J is TRBJ2-7 and V is TRBV20-1, with TRBD1 matching 11 bases. The receptor was isolated from a man in his fifties who received an inactivated influenza vaccine. The sequencing here drew on PBMCs from blood, taken around 14 days before vaccination. CDR3: CSAQRGQGDEQYF. In DNA, the CDR3 is TGCAGTGCCCAGAGGGGACAGGGGGACGAGCAGTACTTC.